One and the same sample provided the 29 T cell receptor beta chains below, sequenced in a study of a mutant IDH1 vaccine in newly diagnosed glioma. The time point is: week 5, during vaccination. Every single dose of the vaccine, 300 ug of mutant IDH1 20-mer peptide, came with topical imiquimod. Here immunoSEQ multiplex PCR was the method, and the copy in TCRdb shows in-frame clones only, minus some. The repertoire consists of about 58,000 clones, with around four fifths occurring once and the leading ten covering 7.4%. The antigens for these receptors are not known. The sequencing used PBMCs, collected from a glioma patient whose treatment included an IDH1 peptide vaccine. Receptor source: a woman aged 45-60 years with glioma.

The chain combines TRBV7-2 with TRBJ1-1; 7 positions match TRBD1. V was pared by 5 bases and J by 5 bases, with 11 bases of the junction left unmatched. Germline V CDR1 and CDR2: SGHTA, FQGNSA. CDR3 length equals 15 residues. The CDR3 DNA reads TGTGCCAGCAGCCCCAGGGGGGGGGCGCAGACTGAAGCTTTCTTT. Translation: CASSPRGGAQTEAFF.

The chain joins TRBV6-5 to TRBJ1-1; 9 nucleotides line up with TRBD1. The CDR3 runs to 14 residues. CDR1 is MNHEY, CDR2 SVGAGI, per germline. The J segment lost 1 base and the V segment lost 5 bases, leaving 2 bases of the junction unmatched. DNA of the CDR3: TGTGCCAGCAGTGAACAGGGGGCGAACACTGAAGCTTTCTTT. It is translated as CASSEQGANTEAFF.

This chain joins TRBV29-1 and TRBJ2-7; 7 bases agree with TRBD2. The CDR3 has 12 residues. The V segment lost 4 bases and the J segment 3 bases; nucleotides outside the gene matches: 3. Germline CDR1 and CDR2: SQVTM and ANQGSEA. The CDR3 nucleotides read TGCAGCGTTGCCTCGGGGGGCTACGAGCAGTACTTC. It encodes CSVASGGYEQYF.

The V and J genes are TRBV14 and TRBJ1-1; D remains unclear. The CDR3 contains 12 residues. Germline V gene sequence: CDR1 SGHDN, CDR2 FVKESK. The V end lost 0 bases, the J end lost 11 bases, and 10 bases lay between the germline ends. The CDR3: CASSQDAKSAFF. In DNA form, the CDR3 reads TGTGCCAGCAGCCAAGATGCGAAGTCGGCTTTCTTT.

This clone was seen a few times. The gene calls are TRBV10-3 and TRBJ1-1, with 8 bases that match TRBD1. This CDR3 is built from 15 residues. Losses at the gene ends were 2 bases for V and 1 base for J; bases not matched to a gene: 3. CDR1 is ENHRY, CDR2 SYGVKD, per germline. Written as DNA, the CDR3 is TGTGCCATCAGTGAGCAGGGGACAGGGAACACTGAAGCTTTCTTT. Its translation is CAISEQGTGNTEAFF.

This chain joins TRBV7-3 and TRBJ1-1; D uncertain. V was cut by 0 bases and J by 7 bases, with 9 bases left in between. The CDR3 consists of 13 residues. Germline V lookup: CDR1 SGHTA, CDR2 FQGTGA. CDR3 region: CASSLTPGGEAFF. In nucleotides, the CDR3 is TGTGCCAGCAGCTTAACCCCGGGAGGTGAAGCTTTCTTT.

This chain links TRBV19 with TRBJ1-1; 7 nucleotides align to TRBD1. The CDR3 totals 14 residues. With V trimmed by 7 bases and J by 3 bases, 8 bases remained unmatched. Germline CDR1 is LNHDA and CDR2 is SQIVND (reference sequence). The CDR3 loop reads CASIRQGTHTEAFF. For the CDR3, the DNA is TGTGCCAGTATCAGACAGGGTACGCACACTGAAGCTTTCTTT.

The chain is built from TRBV29-1 and TRBJ2-1, with D maybe TRBD1 (5 bases). CDR3 length: 15 residues. From germline, CDR1 is SQVTM and CDR2 ANQGSEA. V was trimmed by 7 bases and J by 4 bases, leaving 20 bases between them. CDR3 nucleotides: TGCAGCGGGCAGGGCGGACCATGGTCGTACAATGAGCAGTTCTTC. It yields the protein CSGQGGPWSYNEQFF.

The chain employs TRBV5-1 and TRBJ2-3; 7 bases are shared with TRBD1. V trimming: 5 bases; J trimming: 2 bases; junction bases outside the gene matches: 14. Germline CDR1 reads SGHRS; CDR2 reads YFSETQ. The CDR3 contains 17 residues. CDR3 in amino acids: CASRDGDRTEITDTQYF. CDR3 DNA: TGCGCCAGCAGGGATGGGGACAGAACCGAAATCACAGATACGCAGTATTTT.

The rearrangement uses TRBV5-1 and TRBJ1-1; D may be TRBD1 (6 bases). Germline CDR1 is SGHRS and CDR2 is YFSETQ. Trimming cost V 1 base and J 2 bases, with 12 bases left between them. The CDR3 is made up of 15 amino acids. CDR3 DNA sequence: TGCGCCAGCAGCTTGTCCGGGGGGCACAACACTGAAGCTTTCTTT. It specifies CASSLSGGHNTEAFF.

The chain employs TRBV25-1 and TRBJ2-3; TRBD1 matches 10 bases. The CDR3 is 15 residues long. Germline trimming cut 4 bases from V and 3 bases from J; bases unmatched to any gene: 4. Germline V gives CDR1 MGHDK, CDR2 SYGVNS. Here the CDR3 reads CASSARDRGTDTQYF. The CDR3 DNA is TGTGCCAGCAGTGCCCGGGACAGGGGAACAGATACGCAGTATTTT.

The V call is TRBV5-1, the J call TRBJ1-1, with TRBD1 identical over 7 bases. V lost 3 bases to trimming and J lost 3 bases; unmatched junction nucleotides: 8. In germline, CDR1 is SGHRS, CDR2 YFSETQ. CDR3 length: 15 residues. CDR3 in DNA: TGCGCCAGCAGCTCCCAGGGGGTATTGGACACTGAAGCTTTCTTT. Translating gives CASSSQGVLDTEAFF.

This clone occurred once. As the CDR3 is not closed by the conserved phenylalanine or tryptophan, this likely results from a read error. This rearrangement joins TRBV30 to TRBJ1-1; TRBD1 matches at 9 bases. CDR1 is GTSNPN and CDR2 is SVGIG in the germline V gene (reference sequence). Trimming removed 5 bases from V and 5 bases from J; junction bases left unmatched: 9. This CDR3 comprises 14 residues. CDR3 protein: CAWGDRARGTEAFS. The CDR3 nucleotides are TGTGCCTGGGGGGACAGGGCCAGGGGGACTGAAGCTTTCTCT.

The chain links TRBV19 to TRBJ2-6; D call uncertain. Germline V gene sequence: CDR1 LNHDA, CDR2 SQIVND (reference sequence). CDR3 length: 17 amino acids. Trimming took 5 bases from V and 5 from J, leaving 19 bases between them. The DNA for the CDR3 is TGTGCCAGTAGTCGTCGAGAATCACAAAGTCGGGCCAACGTCCTGACTTTC. Its protein product is CASSRRESQSRANVLTF.

The chain recombines TRBV18 with TRBJ1-6; no clear D. The CDR3 runs 17 residues. Germline CDR1 reads KGHSH; CDR2 reads LQKENI. V was clipped by 3 bases and J by 0 bases, with 12 bases between them. The CDR3 DNA is TGTGCCAGCTCACCCTTCTTACAGAGCTCCTATAATTCACCCCTCCACTTT. Translated, it gives CASSPFLQSSYNSPLHF.

This chain joins TRBV5-4 and TRBJ1-1; 8 bases map to TRBD1. The trim removed 6 bases at V and 0 bases at J, leaving 4 bases unmatched. This CDR3 is 14 amino acids long. CDR1 SGHNT and CDR2 YYREEE come from the germline V gene (reference sequence). CDR3 residues: CASTQGAMNTEAFF. The CDR3 DNA reads TGTGCCAGCACCCAGGGGGCCATGAACACTGAAGCTTTCTTT.

The chain uses TRBV27 and TRBJ1-5; no clear D. The germline V gene encodes CDR1 MNHEY and CDR2 SMNVEV (reference sequence). The CDR3 is made up of 13 amino acids. V was pared by 6 bases and J by 7 bases, with 13 bases between. This CDR3 is CASSPGRVQPQHF. Written as DNA, the CDR3 is TGTGCCAGCAGCCCGGGGAGGGTGCAGCCCCAGCATTTT.

In DNA, the CDR3 is TGTGCCAGCAGCTCGTCTAGCGGGGGGGCCAATGAGCAGTTCTTC. Amino acids: CASSSSSGGANEQFF. V usage is TRBV7-7 and J usage is TRBJ2-1, with 12 bases identical to TRBD2. Germline values: CDR1 SSHAT, CDR2 FNYEAQ (reference sequence). The ends lost 4 bases at V and 6 bases at J; junction bases unmatched: 4. The CDR3 is made up of 15 amino acids.

The chain uses TRBV6-5 and TRBJ1-4, with D maybe TRBD1 (5 bases). The ends were cut back, 7 bases at V and 4 bases at J, with 13 bases in the middle. The CDR3 covers 14 residues. Per the germline V gene, CDR1 is MNHEY and CDR2 is SVGAGI. The CDR3 reads CASTSGQFNEKLFF. DNA of the CDR3: TGTGCCAGCACCTCAGGGCAGTTTAATGAAAAACTGTTTTTT.

Concerning this clone itself: Mismatch with germline at one junction end may stem from a read error. The chain carries TRBV6-1 and TRBJ2-4, with D possibly matching TRBD1 (6 bases). Germline V CDR1 and CDR2: MNHNS, SASEGT. This CDR3 comprises 13 residues. In DNA, the CDR3 is TGTGCCAGCAGTGAACCCCCACAAGGCAGGGGAGACTTC. Protein: CASSEPPQGRGDF.

The chain's CDR3 is CASRKTDRTRRAFF. DNA for the CDR3: TGTGCCAGTAGGAAGACCGACAGGACCCGCCGAGCTTTCTTT. The V gene is TRBV19, the J gene TRBJ1-1; D is perhaps TRBD1 (6 bases). CDR3 length: 14 residues. Germline V gene lookup returns CDR1 LNHDA and CDR2 SQIVND (reference sequence). V was trimmed by 6 bases and J by 10 bases, leaving 21 bases between them.

The gene calls are TRBV15 and TRBJ1-6; D uncertain. Trimming removed 1 base from V and 6 bases from J, with 16 bases in between. This CDR3 has 17 residues. Germline assignment: CDR1 LNHNV and CDR2 YYDKDF (reference sequence). CDR3 DNA sequence: TGTGCCACCAGCAGAGGAGGAACAGAAAGCCCTAATTCACCCCTCCACTTT. It is translated as CATSRGGTESPNSPLHF.

The V and J genes are TRBV14 and TRBJ1-1; D might be TRBD1 (6 bases). This CDR3 spans 16 amino acids. V was clipped by 0 bases and J by 4 bases, with 15 bases between them. Per germline, CDR1 SGHDN and CDR2 FVKESK. CDR3 DNA: TGTGCCAGCAGCCAAGATTTGGGGGGGGCAATCACTGAAGCTTTCTTT. This translates into CASSQDLGGAITEAFF. The full variable domain, with the rest looked up from reference TRBV14 and TRBJ1-1, is EAGVTQFPSHSVIEKGQTVTLRCDPISGHDNLYWYRRVMGKEIKFLLHFVKESKQDESGMPNNRFLAERTGGTYSTLKVQPAELEDSGVYFCASSQDLGGAITEAFFGQGTRLTVV.

This clone came up a few times. The chain carries TRBV15 and TRBJ1-4; 10 bases align to TRBD1. This CDR3 has 15 residues. The ends lost 1 base at V and 7 bases at J; junction bases unmatched: 3. CDR1 LNHNV and CDR2 YYDKDF come from the germline V gene (reference sequence). The CDR3 DNA reads TGTGCCACCAGCAGAGTGGGACAGGGGATTGAAAAACTGTTTTTT. It encodes CATSRVGQGIEKLFF.

This chain uses TRBV5-4 with TRBJ2-7, with D perhaps matching TRBD1 (5 bases). Germline CDR1 and CDR2: SGHNT and YYREEE (reference sequence). The ends were cut back, 4 bases at V and 4 bases at J, with 15 bases in the middle. The CDR3 is 14 amino acids. The CDR3 DNA follows: TGTGCCAGCAGCACCCGGCAGGGTTCATACGAGCAGTACTTC. This gives the protein CASSTRQGSYEQYF.

The chain links TRBV5-4 to TRBJ1-5; no clear D gene. Trimming stripped 0 bases from V and 5 bases from J, with 15 bases between. The CDR3 spans 16 residues. Germline CDR1 SGHNT, CDR2 YYREEE (reference sequence). The CDR3 sequence is CASSLGSGGSDQPQHF. In DNA form, the CDR3 reads TGTGCCAGCAGCTTGGGCAGCGGTGGATCTGATCAGCCCCAGCATTTT.

This clone was observed a few times. The chain is built from TRBV5-5 and TRBJ1-5, with 8 bases fitting TRBD1. The germline CDR1 and CDR2 sequences are SGHKS and YYEKEE (reference sequence). The CDR3 extends over 14 amino acids. Trimming removed 4 bases from V and 3 bases from J; junction bases left unmatched: 3. DNA for the CDR3: TGTGCCAGCAGCGTGACAGGGGTCAATCAGCCCCAGCATTTT. Protein: CASSVTGVNQPQHF.

The chain employs TRBV18 and TRBJ1-1; D might be TRBD1 (5 bases). This CDR3 has 12 residues. CDR1 and CDR2 (germline): KGHSH, LQKENI. Trimming removed 2 bases from V and 8 bases from J, with 9 bases in between. CDR3 sequence reads: CASSPFGTEAFF. CDR3 DNA: TGTGCCAGCTCACCATTCGGGACGGAAGCTTTCTTT.

As concerns this clone: An end of the junction does not agree with germline; a read error may underlie this. The gene calls are TRBV7-7 and TRBJ2-3; perhaps D is TRBD1 or TRBD2 (7 bases each). Germline V gene data show CDR1 as SSHAT and CDR2 as FNYEAQ (reference sequence). The CDR3 is made up of 16 amino acids. CDR3 amino acids: CASSLGLGGGQDTQYF. The CDR3 DNA is TGTGCTAGCAGCTTAGGCCTGGGGGGGGGACAGGATACGCAGTATTTT.